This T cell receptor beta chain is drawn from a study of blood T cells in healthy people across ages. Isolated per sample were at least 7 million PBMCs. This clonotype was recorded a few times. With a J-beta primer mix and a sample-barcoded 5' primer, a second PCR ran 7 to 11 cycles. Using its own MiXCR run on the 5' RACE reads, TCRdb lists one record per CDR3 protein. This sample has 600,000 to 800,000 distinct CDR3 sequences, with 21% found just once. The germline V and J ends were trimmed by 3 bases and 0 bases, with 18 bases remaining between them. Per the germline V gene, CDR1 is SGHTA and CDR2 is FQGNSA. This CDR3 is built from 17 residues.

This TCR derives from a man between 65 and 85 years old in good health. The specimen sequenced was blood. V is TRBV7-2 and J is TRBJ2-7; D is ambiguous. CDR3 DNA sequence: TGTGCCAGCAGCTTCGGATCATCGCGAACGAGCTCCTACGAGCAGTACTTC. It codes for CASSFGSSRTSSYEQYF.